This entry lists 3 T cell receptor beta chains sequenced from one sample in a study of cytomegalovirus exposure and HLA in healthy donors. The study ran its PCR with 60 Vbeta and 13 Jbeta primers. Clones were read by immunoSEQ multiplex PCR, and TCRdb kept only the in-frame ones, dropping some. The sample yields about 190,000 clones, around 79% seen once. What was sequenced was PBMCs. The receptors here all came from a woman younger than 30 in good health and CMV-seronegative.

The rearrangement links TRBV29-1 to TRBJ2-5; no reliable D call. Germline-derived CDR1 and CDR2 are SQVTM and ANQGSEA. The CDR3 has 15 amino acids. Trimming took 0 bases from V and 3 from J, leaving 14 bases between them. CDR3 nucleotides: TGCAGCGTTGAAGATTATAACGTCGCGGAAGAGACCCAGTACTTC. It translates to CSVEDYNVAEETQYF.

The CDR3 loop is CASSLLAGTVYGYTF. In DNA, the CDR3 is TGTGCCAGCAGCCTCCTGGCAGGGACTGTCTATGGCTACACCTTC. The chain recombines TRBV5-5 with TRBJ1-2, with a weak D call TRBD1 (5 bases). This CDR3 spans 15 amino acids. Trimming removed 4 bases from V and 4 bases from J, with 17 bases in between. The germline CDR1 and CDR2 sequences are SGHKS and YYEKEE (reference sequence).

The V gene is TRBV25-1, the J gene TRBJ2-5; 12 bases fit TRBD2. Matching the DNA end better, TRBJ2-7 makes the J call doubtful. The length of the CDR3 is 15 residues. CDR1 MGHDK and CDR2 SYGVNS come from the germline V gene. CDR3 loop: CASSASSGRVYEQYF. The CDR3 nucleotides are TGTGCCAGCAGTGCCTCTAGCGGGAGGGTGTACGAGCAGTACTTC.